This record concerns one T cell receptor (beta chain) sequence. V lost 5 bases, J lost 3 bases, and 13 bases lay in between. CDR3 size: 14 residues. Germline V lookup: CDR1 MNHNY, CDR2 SVGAGI (reference sequence). This entry comes from a study of shared clonotypes between healthy human individuals. Sequenced by immunoSEQ multiplex PCR; TCRdb stores in-frame clones only, minus some. The sample yields 470,000 or so clones, roughly 80% seen once. This TCR was recovered from a woman in her forties in good health. Some clones in this sample may be carry-over from other donors' samples. V and J are TRBV6-6 and TRBJ2-5; D gene unclear. Sequenced material: PBMCs. The CDR3 sequence: CASSHYGGKETQYF. In DNA, the CDR3 is TGTGCCAGCAGTCATTACGGTGGGAAAGAGACCCAGTACTTC.